Below, 5 T cell receptor beta chains from the same sample are listed, as sequenced in a study of blood T cell repertoires in COVID-19. The assay was immunoSEQ multiplex PCR, and TCRdb's table has in-frame clones only and misses some. The sample includes some 40,000 clones, more than 80% of them seen just once. The sequenced material came from peripheral blood. These receptors came from a middle-aged man with active or convalescent COVID-19.

V gene TRBV5-6 combines with J gene TRBJ1-4, with TRBD1 as a possible D gene (5 bases). CDR3 length equals 13 residues. Germline CDR1 is SGHDT and CDR2 is YYEEEE. Trimming took 4 bases from V and 12 from J, leaving 16 bases between them. CDR3 in DNA: TGTGCCAGCAGCATGACAGTGTCGGGGGAACTGTTTTTT. Residues: CASSMTVSGELFF.

This clone was observed a single time. The genes are TRBV3-1 (or the pseudogene TRBV3-2) and TRBJ2-7, with no clear D. With 1 base removed from V and 6 bases from J, the gap between germline ends came to 7 bases. CDR1 and CDR2 (germline): LGHDT, YNNKEL (reference sequence). The CDR3 covers 12 residues. For the CDR3, the DNA is TGTGCCAGCAGCCAAGTATTCGGCGAGCAGTACTTC. Translation gives CASSQVFGEQYF.

This clone turned up a few times. This chain joins TRBV14 and TRBJ2-7; 7 bases are shared with TRBD2. The CDR3 has 15 residues. With 6 bases clipped from V and 6 bases from J, the junction kept 14 bases outside the gene matches. Germline V lookup: CDR1 SGHDN, CDR2 FVKESK. CDR3 protein: CASSPGGIPFIEQYF. The DNA of the CDR3 is TGTGCCAGCAGTCCGGGAGGTATCCCTTTCATCGAGCAGTACTTC.

This chain links TRBV24-1 with TRBJ1-6, with 8 bases fitting TRBD1. The CDR3 length is 15 residues. CDR1 KGHDR and CDR2 SFDVKD come from the germline V gene. Trimming took 10 bases from V and 7 from J; bases not matched to a gene: 11. CDR3 bases: TGTGCCACGACCGACCGGGACAGGAAAAATTCACCCCTCCACTTT. This encodes CATTDRDRKNSPLHF.

The CDR3 sequence is CASSFGPGGQETQYF. CDR3 nucleotide sequence: TGTGCCAGCAGCTTTGGTCCGGGGGGTCAAGAGACCCAGTACTTC. The J gene is TRBJ2-5, the V gene TRBV11-2, with 7 bases aligning to TRBD2. The V gene's germline CDR1 is SGHAT and CDR2 FQNNGV. The J segment lost 2 bases and the V segment lost 3 bases, leaving 6 bases of the junction unmatched. There are 15 residues in the CDR3.